One T cell receptor beta chain is described in this entry. This entry belongs to a study of blood T cell repertoires in COVID-19. Study context: Acute and convalescent COVID-19 specimens originated in the United States, Italy and Spain. Sources were T cells, B-cell-depleted T cells, or PBMCs; the material itself was cDNA or gDNA.

This table comes from immunoSEQ multiplex PCR, and its TCRdb copy is limited to in-frame clones, with some not included. The sample yields about 120,000 clones, 80% to 90% seen once. The germline V gene encodes CDR1 LGHNA and CDR2 YNFKEQ. Trimming took 0 bases from V and 2 from J, leaving 7 bases between them. The CDR3 length is 14 residues. The sequenced sample was peripheral blood. V and J are TRBV4-2 and TRBJ1-2; weak D call: TRBD1 (5 bases). The clonotype comes from a man in his 70s who had recovered from COVID-19. DNA for the CDR3: TGTGCCAGCAGCCAAGATGACAGCAACTATGGCTACACCTTC. The encoded protein is CASSQDDSNYGYTF.